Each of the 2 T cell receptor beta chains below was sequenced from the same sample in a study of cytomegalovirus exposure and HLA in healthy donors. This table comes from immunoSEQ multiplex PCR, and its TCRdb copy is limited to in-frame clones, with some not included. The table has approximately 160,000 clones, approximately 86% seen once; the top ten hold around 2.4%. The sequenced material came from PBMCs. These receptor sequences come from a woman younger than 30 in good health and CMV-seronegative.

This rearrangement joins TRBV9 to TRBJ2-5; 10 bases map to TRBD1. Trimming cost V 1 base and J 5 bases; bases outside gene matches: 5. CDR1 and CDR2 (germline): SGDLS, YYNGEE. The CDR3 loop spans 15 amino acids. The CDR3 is CASSVTGTGAETQYF. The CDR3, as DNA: TGTGCCAGCAGCGTAACCGGGACAGGGGCCGAGACCCAGTACTTC.

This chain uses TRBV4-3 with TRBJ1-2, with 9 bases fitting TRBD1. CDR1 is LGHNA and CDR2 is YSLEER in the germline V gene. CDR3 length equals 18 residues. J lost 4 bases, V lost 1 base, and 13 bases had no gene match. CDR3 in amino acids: CASSQVWGPGQGFYGYTF. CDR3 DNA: TGCGCCAGCAGCCAAGTTTGGGGCCCGGGACAGGGTTTCTATGGCTACACCTTC.